This T cell receptor (beta chain) was obtained from a study of identical twins. Comments on this clonotype: What it recognizes is unknown.

TCRdb recomputed calls from the 5' RACE reads with MiXCR, one row per CDR3 protein. The profile shows fewer than 450,000 distinct CDR3 sequences, around 9% of them singletons. Looked up from germline, CDR1 is SGHTA and CDR2 is FQGNSA. The CDR3 covers 16 residues. After removal of 6 bases from V and 4 bases from J, the junction contained 11 bases not matched to a gene. Findings and limits, study-wide: Within twin pairs, the out-of-frame alpha sequences they shared showed excess low generation probability. Abundant cord blood beta clonotypes carried fewer insertions; memory repertoires showed none.

The chain links TRBV7-2 to TRBJ2-5; 10 positions agree with TRBD2. Sequenced material: naive T cells sorted from blood. The receptor was isolated from a woman between 50 and 59 years old in good health. CDR3 in DNA: TGTGCCAGCAGAACAGCGGTACTAGCGGGATCAGAGACCCAGTACTTC. This gives the protein CASRTAVLAGSETQYF.